The clone carrying this T cell receptor beta chain was observed at least ten times. Its antigen is as yet unknown. There are 15 residues in the CDR3. Trimming cost V 3 bases and J 1 base; bases outside gene matches: 4. Germline V CDR1 and CDR2: SEHNR, FQNEAQ (reference sequence). TCRdb passed the 5' RACE reads through MiXCR, listing each CDR3 protein once. The table includes under 7,000 distinct CDR3 sequences, 3% to 3.5% detected once. The record originates from a study of spatial heterogeneity in lung cancer. Time point denoted: sample taken at primary tumor resection. Broader study findings: One measure, the expanded intratumoral alpha and beta TCR count, tracked tumor mutation counts.

The clonotype originates from a male donor with early-stage non-small cell lung cancer. The V gene is TRBV7-9, the J gene TRBJ1-1; 8 bases agree with TRBD1. Sample: lung tumor tissue, taken at surgery. CDR3 bases: TGTGCCAGCAGCTTGGGACAGGTCAGGAACACTGAAGCTTTCTTT. The encoded protein is CASSLGQVRNTEAFF.